A selection of T cell receptor beta chains follows, all from one sample in a study of blood T cell repertoires in COVID-19. TCRdb keeps only in-frame clones here, not all; method: immunoSEQ multiplex PCR. Among 250,000 or so clones listed, 85% to 95% were seen once. The sequenced material came from PBMCs or T cells enriched from blood (not recorded which). The receptors originated from a man aged 40-55 years who had been exposed to COVID-19. Each CDR3 is given with its conserved first and last residue. The order of the fields is V gene, D gene, clone size, J gene, CDR3 DNA, CDR3 protein. The D gene is left open where the match is weak. Clone size is not always given. Where it is, it says once, few, many or a class for expanded clones.

V gene: TRBV28
D gene: .
clone size: .
J gene: TRBJ2-5
CDR3 DNA: TGTGCCAGCAGATGGGACACCCCAGCGGAGACCCAGTACTTC
CDR3 protein: CASRWDTPAETQYF

V gene: TRBV5-4
D gene: .
clone size: .
J gene: TRBJ2-2
CDR3 DNA: TGTGCCAGCAGCTTAGATCGGGACTCTCGGAACACCGGGGAGCTGTTTTTT
CDR3 protein: CASSLDRDSRNTGELFF

V gene: TRBV28
D gene: .
clone size: .
J gene: TRBJ2-3
CDR3 DNA: TGTGCCAGCAGGGAGGACCAAGGGTTTTCAGATACGCAGTATTTT
CDR3 protein: CASREDQGFSDTQYF

V gene: TRBV29-1
D gene: .
clone size: once
J gene: TRBJ1-4
CDR3 DNA: TGCAGCGTTGCCAGAGGGTCGTCGACGGAAAAACTGTTTTTT
CDR3 protein: CSVARGSSTEKLFF

V gene: TRBV7-2
D gene: TRBD1
clone size: .
J gene: TRBJ2-5
CDR3 DNA: TGTGCCAGCAGCTCCGACAGGGTTGAGACCCAGTACTTC
CDR3 protein: CASSSDRVETQYF

V gene: TRBV7-9
D gene: .
clone size: .
J gene: TRBJ2-6
CDR3 DNA: TGTGCCAGCAGCTTGGGGGCTTCTGGGGCCAACGTCCTGACTTTC
CDR3 protein: CASSLGASGANVLTF

V gene: TRBV24-1
D gene: TRBD1
clone size: .
J gene: TRBJ2-2
CDR3 DNA: TGTGCCACCAGTGGAGGGGGCGGCGGGGAGCTGTTTTTT
CDR3 protein: CATSGGGGGELFF

V gene: TRBV19
D gene: TRBD1
clone size: .
J gene: TRBJ1-1
CDR3 DNA: TGTGCCAGTAGTATAGACCCGGACAGGGGGTATACTGAAGCTTTCTTT
CDR3 protein: CASSIDPDRGYTEAFF

V gene: TRBV11-2
D gene: TRBD1
clone size: .
J gene: TRBJ1-1
CDR3 DNA: TGTGCCAGCAGCTCCGGACAGGGGAGTACTGAAGCTTTCTTT
CDR3 protein: CASSSGQGSTEAFF

V gene: TRBV9
D gene: .
clone size: .
J gene: TRBJ2-7
CDR3 DNA: TGTGCCAGCAGCGTAGGCCATGCAATGCGTGTTAACGAGCAGTACTTC
CDR3 protein: CASSVGHAMRVNEQYF

V gene: TRBV5-5
D gene: TRBD1
clone size: .
J gene: TRBJ1-2
CDR3 DNA: TGTGCCAGCAGCACGGGACAGGAATGGAGTGGCTACACCTTC
CDR3 protein: CASSTGQEWSGYTF

V gene: TRBV6-6
D gene: .
clone size: .
J gene: TRBJ2-3
CDR3 DNA: TGTGCCAGCAATCGACTGGGGGGGCCAGATACGCAGTATTTT
CDR3 protein: CASNRLGGPDTQYF

V gene: TRBV5-6
D gene: TRBD2
clone size: .
J gene: TRBJ2-7
CDR3 DNA: TGTGCCAGCAGCTTGGTTCTAGCGGGAGGGCCGAGGAAGGAGCAGTACTTC
CDR3 protein: CASSLVLAGGPRKEQYF

V gene: TRBV6-5
D gene: TRBD1
clone size: .
J gene: TRBJ1-1
CDR3 DNA: TGTGCCAGCAGTTACGGGACAGGGGAAACTTTCTTT
CDR3 protein: CASSYGTGETFF

V gene: TRBV9
D gene: .
clone size: .
J gene: TRBJ2-2
CDR3 DNA: TGTGCCAGCAGCGTAGGTTTGGGCTATCTACTCCCTATCACCGGGGAGCTGTTTTTT
CDR3 protein: CASSVGLGYLLPITGELFF

V gene: TRBV28
D gene: .
clone size: .
J gene: TRBJ2-3
CDR3 DNA: TGTGCCAGCAGTAGCGTAGCGGACTTTAGCACAGATACGCAGTATTTT
CDR3 protein: CASSSVADFSTDTQYF

V gene: TRBV9
D gene: TRBD1
clone size: .
J gene: TRBJ2-2
CDR3 DNA: TGTGCCAGCAGCGAGGGACAGGGTAGCGTAAACACCGGGGAGCTGTTTTTT
CDR3 protein: CASSEGQGSVNTGELFF

V gene: TRBV30
D gene: .
clone size: .
J gene: TRBJ1-3
CDR3 DNA: TGTGCCTGGAGTGGAGGTTACTCTGGAAACACCATATATTTT
CDR3 protein: CAWSGGYSGNTIYF

V gene: TRBV7-7
D gene: TRBD2
clone size: .
J gene: TRBJ2-1
CDR3 DNA: TGTGCTAGCAGCCCTGGGACTAGCGGCTTCTACAATGAGCAGTTCTTC
CDR3 protein: CASSPGTSGFYNEQFF

V gene: TRBV5-5
D gene: TRBD1
clone size: once
J gene: TRBJ1-5
CDR3 DNA: TGTGCCAGCAGCCGGACAGGGGGCAATCAGCCCCAGCATTTT
CDR3 protein: CASSRTGGNQPQHF

V gene: TRBV6-6
D gene: .
clone size: .
J gene: TRBJ1-5
CDR3 DNA: TGTGCCAGCAGTTACTTCGGGAATAGCAATCAGCCCCAGCATTTT
CDR3 protein: CASSYFGNSNQPQHF

V gene: TRBV9
D gene: .
clone size: .
J gene: TRBJ1-3
CDR3 DNA: TGTGCCAGCAGCGTAATGTACTCTGGAAACACCATATATTTT
CDR3 protein: CASSVMYSGNTIYF

V gene: TRBV10-3
D gene: TRBD2
clone size: once
J gene: TRBJ2-3
CDR3 DNA: TGTGCCATCAGCCCCTTGACTAGCGGGCCTACAGATACGCAGTATTTT
CDR3 protein: CAISPLTSGPTDTQYF

V gene: TRBV7-9
D gene: .
clone size: .
J gene: TRBJ2-7
CDR3 DNA: TGTGCCAGCAGTGTAACAGGCTACGAGCAGTACTTC
CDR3 protein: CASSVTGYEQYF

V gene: TRBV5-1
D gene: TRBD1
clone size: .
J gene: TRBJ2-7
CDR3 DNA: TGCGCCAGCAGCATGGACAGGGGCTCCTACGAGCAGTACTTC
CDR3 protein: CASSMDRGSYEQYF

V gene: TRBV7-6
D gene: .
clone size: .
J gene: TRBJ2-2
CDR3 DNA: TGTGCCAGCAGCTTCGGGCAGGGGAACACCGGGGAGCTGTTTTTT
CDR3 protein: CASSFGQGNTGELFF

V gene: TRBV25-1
D gene: TRBD2
clone size: .
J gene: TRBJ2-5
CDR3 DNA: TGTGCCAGCACCCCCCGCGCGGGAGGGCAGGAGACCCAGTACTTC
CDR3 protein: CASTPRAGGQETQYF

V gene: TRBV7-9
D gene: .
clone size: .
J gene: TRBJ2-3
CDR3 DNA: TGTGCCAGCAGCTTAATTGGGCAAATCAACACAGATACGCAGTATTTT
CDR3 protein: CASSLIGQINTDTQYF

V gene: TRBV6-1
D gene: .
clone size: .
J gene: TRBJ2-1
CDR3 DNA: TGTGCCAGCAGTGAGTCGTATTTGAATGAGCAGTTCTTC
CDR3 protein: CASSESYLNEQFF

V gene: TRBV7-9
D gene: .
clone size: .
J gene: TRBJ2-1
CDR3 DNA: TGTGCCAGCAGCTTAGACGGGAGTTCCTACAATGAGCAGTTCTTC
CDR3 protein: CASSLDGSSYNEQFF

V gene: TRBV27
D gene: TRBD1
clone size: .
J gene: TRBJ2-5
CDR3 DNA: TGTGCCAGCAGTTCTCCGGGACAGGGTTTAGGAGAGACCCAGTACTTC
CDR3 protein: CASSSPGQGLGETQYF

V gene: TRBV2
D gene: .
clone size: .
J gene: TRBJ2-1
CDR3 DNA: TGTGCCAGCAGTGAATTGGCCCATGAGCAGTTCTTC
CDR3 protein: CASSELAHEQFF

V gene: TRBV7-3
D gene: .
clone size: .
J gene: TRBJ2-1
CDR3 DNA: TGTGCCAGCAGCCCGACTATAGGCGATGAGCAGTTCTTC
CDR3 protein: CASSPTIGDEQFF

V gene: TRBV28
D gene: .
clone size: .
J gene: TRBJ2-1
CDR3 DNA: TGTGCCAGCACCCCAATACAGGAATACAATGAGCAGTTCTTC
CDR3 protein: CASTPIQEYNEQFF

V gene: TRBV28
D gene: TRBD1
clone size: .
J gene: TRBJ1-4
CDR3 DNA: TGTGCCAGCAGTTTAGGGGGACAGGGTGATGAAAAACTGTTTTTT
CDR3 protein: CASSLGGQGDEKLFF

V gene: TRBV28
D gene: TRBD1
clone size: .
J gene: TRBJ1-2
CDR3 DNA: TGTGCCAGCAGCTCACGCCCGGGACAGCATGACTATGGCTACACCTTC
CDR3 protein: CASSSRPGQHDYGYTF

V gene: TRBV12-3/TRBV12-4
D gene: .
clone size: .
J gene: TRBJ1-6
CDR3 DNA: TGTGCCAGCAGGCAGGGAAATAATTCACCCCTCCACTTT
CDR3 protein: CASRQGNNSPLHF

V gene: TRBV10-3
D gene: .
clone size: .
J gene: TRBJ2-2
CDR3 DNA: TGTGCCATCATGGCCGAGACCCGGGGGACCGGGGAGCTGTTTTTT
CDR3 protein: CAIMAETRGTGELFF

V gene: TRBV10-3
D gene: TRBD2
clone size: .
J gene: TRBJ2-1
CDR3 DNA: TGTGCCATCAGTGAGTCCCTAGCGGGAGGGACCAATGAGCAGTTCTTC
CDR3 protein: CAISESLAGGTNEQFF

V gene: TRBV7-9
D gene: .
clone size: .
J gene: TRBJ2-1
CDR3 DNA: TGTGCCAGCAGCTTAGCGCAGGGAAAATTCTACAATGAGCAGTTCTTC
CDR3 protein: CASSLAQGKFYNEQFF

V gene: TRBV9
D gene: .
clone size: .
J gene: TRBJ2-3
CDR3 DNA: TGTGCCAGCAGCGTAGGGGCATATGCAGATACGCAGTATTTT
CDR3 protein: CASSVGAYADTQYF

V gene: TRBV5-4
D gene: TRBD1
clone size: .
J gene: TRBJ1-4
CDR3 DNA: TGTGCCAGCAGCGAAGGGACAGCTAATGAAAAACTGTTTTTT
CDR3 protein: CASSEGTANEKLFF

V gene: TRBV30
D gene: TRBD2
clone size: .
J gene: TRBJ2-1
CDR3 DNA: TGTGCCTGGAGTCCCGGACTAGCGGGAGTGGGTGAGCAGTTCTTC
CDR3 protein: CAWSPGLAGVGEQFF

V gene: TRBV6-2/TRBV6-3
D gene: TRBD2
clone size: .
J gene: TRBJ2-7
CDR3 DNA: TGTGCCAGCAGTTACTCCGTCAGCGGGAGGTACTCCTACGAGCAGTACTTC
CDR3 protein: CASSYSVSGRYSYEQYF

V gene: TRBV29-1
D gene: TRBD1
clone size: .
J gene: TRBJ1-1
CDR3 DNA: TGCAGCGTAAAAGGGGGCGCAGGAGACACTGAAGCTTTCTTT
CDR3 protein: CSVKGGAGDTEAFF

V gene: TRBV28
D gene: .
clone size: few
J gene: TRBJ2-1
CDR3 DNA: TGTGCCAGCAGCCGAAAGGGGGATGGGGGCATTGAGCAGTTCTTC
CDR3 protein: CASSRKGDGGIEQFF

V gene: TRBV3-1/TRBV3-2
D gene: TRBD1
clone size: .
J gene: TRBJ2-1
CDR3 DNA: TGTGCCAGCAGCCGATTGACAGGGGCATCGGATGAGCAGTTCTTC
CDR3 protein: CASSRLTGASDEQFF

V gene: TRBV4-2
D gene: TRBD2
clone size: once
J gene: TRBJ2-1
CDR3 DNA: TGTGCCAGCAGCCCACCGGGACTAGCTCCTGAGCAGTTCTTC
CDR3 protein: CASSPPGLAPEQFF

V gene: TRBV28
D gene: TRBD1
clone size: once
J gene: TRBJ1-2
CDR3 DNA: TGTGCCAGCAGTTCCGGACAGGGCTATGGCTACACCTTC
CDR3 protein: CASSSGQGYGYTF

V gene: TRBV7-2
D gene: .
clone size: .
J gene: TRBJ2-3
CDR3 DNA: TGTGCCAGCAGCTTAGTGGGGAGCCGCACAGATACGCAGTATTTT
CDR3 protein: CASSLVGSRTDTQYF

V gene: TRBV11-2
D gene: TRBD2
clone size: .
J gene: TRBJ2-5
CDR3 DNA: TGTGCCAGCAGGAGACTAGCGGGAGAGGAAGAGACCCAGTACTTC
CDR3 protein: CASRRLAGEEETQYF

V gene: TRBV24-1
D gene: TRBD1
clone size: .
J gene: TRBJ2-5
CDR3 DNA: TGTGCCACCAGTGAAACAGGGGGCGCAGAGACCCAGTACTTC
CDR3 protein: CATSETGGAETQYF